Listed here is a single T cell receptor (beta chain). Antigen unknown. The conserved closing phenylalanine or tryptophan is absent in this CDR3, likely reflecting a read error. TCRdb re-derived calls from the 5' RACE reads in MiXCR, one entry per CDR3 protein. The repertoire has 200,000 to 250,000 distinct CDR3 sequences, about 16% of them found once; the top ten carry roughly 46%. These data are taken from a study of CD8 T cells in ankylosing spondylitis. Study-wide results and limits: Ankylosing spondylitis blood seemed to carry a telltale TCR beta motif made of under 10 highly homologous variants.

Germline V gene lookup returns CDR1 DFQATT and CDR2 SNEGSKA (reference sequence). The length of the CDR3 is 19 residues. V was clipped by 4 bases and J by 2 bases, with 29 bases between them. The rearrangement links TRBV20-1 to TRBJ2-5, with D possibly TRBD2 on 6 matching bases. The sequence came from a male donor with ankylosing spondylitis. The sample consisted of blood, either unsorted or a sorted T cell fraction (not recorded which). The chain's CDR3 is CSAIGVEGRTISIQETQYS. In DNA form, the CDR3 reads TGCAGTGCTATTGGGGTGGAGGGCAGGACAATCTCTATTCAAGAGACCCAGTACTCC.